A single sample gave rise to the 22 T cell receptor beta chains below, sequenced in a study of shared clonotypes between healthy human individuals. Using immunoSEQ multiplex PCR, the repertoire was profiled, and TCRdb retains in-frame clones only, with some absent. The sample yields 2 million to 2.5 million clones, 93% seen once. Sequenced sample: naive CD4+ T cells from PBMCs. This sample's subset: CD45RA+ positively selected. The receptors were sampled from a young man in good health. Some clones in this sample may be carry-over from other donors' samples.

The rearrangement links TRBV4-3 to TRBJ1-4; a possible D gene is TRBD1 (5 bases). The CDR3 has 17 residues. The V gene's germline CDR1 is LGHNA and CDR2 YSLEER. V was pared by 1 base and J by 8 bases, with 20 bases between. The CDR3 here is CASSQVSAAATGEKLFF. In DNA form, the CDR3 reads TGCGCCAGCAGCCAAGTATCAGCAGCGGCCACAGGCGAAAAACTGTTTTTT.

This clone was counted a single time. The rearrangement joins TRBV10-2 to TRBJ2-7; 8 bases agree with TRBD1. V was pared by 8 bases and J by 6 bases, with 12 bases of the junction left unmatched. Germline V CDR1 and CDR2: WSHSY, SAAADI. This CDR3 spans 14 amino acids. CDR3: CASAWDRRGGEQYF. The CDR3 nucleotides read TGCGCCAGCGCCTGGGACAGGAGGGGCGGCGAGCAGTACTTC.

The DNA for the CDR3 is TGCGCCAGCAGCATACGGACAGGTAACACTGAAGCTTTCTTT. Its translation is CASSIRTGNTEAFF. The chain recombines TRBV5-1 with TRBJ1-1; TRBD1 aligns across 7 bases. Germline CDR1 and CDR2: SGHRS and YFSETQ. Trimming removed 4 bases from V and 2 bases from J; junction bases left unmatched: 5. The CDR3 contains 14 residues.

V usage is TRBV19 and J usage is TRBJ1-1; 7 bases match TRBD1. V lost 8 bases to trimming and J lost 3 bases; unmatched junction nucleotides: 3. The CDR3 loop spans 12 amino acids. In germline, CDR1 is LNHDA, CDR2 SQIVND (reference sequence). The CDR3 DNA sequence: TGTGCCAGTGCTGACAGGGACACTGAAGCTTTCTTT. The encoded protein is CASADRDTEAFF.

The chain recombines TRBV7-2 with TRBJ1-2; D gene ambiguous. CDR1 and CDR2 (germline): SGHTA, FQGNSA. The CDR3 loop spans 13 amino acids. Trimming pared 0 bases from V and 4 bases from J, leaving 6 bases between. CDR3 region: CASSLARIYGYTF. The CDR3 DNA reads as TGTGCCAGCAGCTTAGCTCGCATCTATGGCTACACCTTC.

This clone came up once. The genes are TRBV5-1 and TRBJ2-1, with D possibly matching TRBD2 (6 bases). Germline CDR1 is SGHRS and CDR2 is YFSETQ. CDR3 size: 16 residues. Trimming pared 4 bases from V and 4 bases from J, leaving 18 bases between. The CDR3 region is CASSLGTSGRYNEQFF. The CDR3, as DNA: TGCGCCAGCAGCCTGGGGACTTCGGGCCGATACAATGAGCAGTTCTTC.

The genes are TRBV9 and TRBJ2-3, with D possibly called TRBD1 or TRBD2 (5 bases each). With 0 bases removed from V and 7 bases from J, the gap between germline ends came to 9 bases. Germline assignment: CDR1 SGDLS and CDR2 YYNGEE. The CDR3 runs to 13 residues. CDR3 nucleotides: TGTGCCAGCAGCGTAGGTGGGACCAATACGCAGTATTTT. Protein product: CASSVGGTNTQYF.

The count of this clone is one. The chain uses TRBV7-3 and TRBJ1-2; 7 bases are a match to TRBD1. Germline CDR1 and CDR2: SGHTA and FQGTGA. V shed 5 bases and J 4 bases; nucleotides not matched to a gene: 13. This CDR3 has 16 amino acids. CDR3 region: CASSTLRTGTGYGYTF. CDR3 DNA: TGTGCCAGCAGCACATTACGGACAGGTACTGGCTATGGCTACACCTTC.

This sequence joins TRBV25-1 and TRBJ2-7, with 10 bases lining up with TRBD2. This CDR3 has 14 amino acids. The V and J ends lost 7 bases and 2 bases, in that order; junction bases with no gene match: 5. Germline CDR1 is MGHDK and CDR2 is SYGVNS. CDR3 coding DNA: TGTGCCAGCACTCTAGCGGGAGAGGCCTACGAGCAGTACTTC. It translates to CASTLAGEAYEQYF.

In the case of this clone: Other DNA variants within this sample encode the same CDR3. This chain uses TRBV5-1 with TRBJ1-2; 7 nucleotides line up with TRBD1. Germline trimming cut 1 base from V and 1 base from J; bases unmatched to any gene: 4. Germline assignment: CDR1 SGHRS and CDR2 YFSETQ. There are 15 residues in the CDR3. CDR3 sequence: CASSLTGDSNYGYTF. Here the CDR3 DNA reads TGCGCCAGCAGCTTGACAGGGGATAGTAACTATGGCTACACCTTC. Drawing the rest from reference TRBV5-1 and TRBJ1-2, the complete variable domain is KAGVTQTPRYLIKTRGQQVTLSCSPISGHRSVSWYQQTPGQGLQFLFEYFSETQRNKGNFPGRFSGRQFSNSRSEMNVSTLELGDSALYLCASSLTGDSNYGYTFGSGTRLTVV.

This clone has a single count. The V call is TRBV7-2, the J call TRBJ2-7, with 15 positions matching TRBD2. J lost 3 bases, V lost 5 bases, and 8 bases had no gene match. CDR3 length equals 17 residues. Per the germline V gene, CDR1 is SGHTA and CDR2 is FQGNSA. The CDR3 DNA reads TGTGCCAGCAGCATTCGGACTAGCGGGAGGGAAATCTACGAGCAGTACTTC. Encoded protein: CASSIRTSGREIYEQYF.

This clone was seen more than once but under ten times. The genes are TRBV19 and TRBJ1-5; a possible D gene is TRBD1 (6 bases). From germline, CDR1 is LNHDA and CDR2 SQIVND (reference sequence). The V and J ends lost 5 bases and 3 bases respectively, with 17 bases between them. CDR3 length: 16 residues. The CDR3, as DNA: TGTGCCAGTAGTCCTCGACCACAGGGCTACAATCAGCCCCAGCATTTT. It yields the protein CASSPRPQGYNQPQHF.

Here the CDR3 DNA reads TGTGCCAGCAGTGACCCGGGACAGGAATATGGCTACACCTTC. Encoded protein: CASSDPGQEYGYTF. The chain joins TRBV6-1 to TRBJ1-2; 8 bases line up with TRBD1. CDR1 and CDR2 (germline): MNHNS, SASEGT. Germline trimming cut 3 bases from V and 5 bases from J; bases unmatched to any gene: 5. CDR3 length: 14 amino acids.

The V gene is TRBV27, the J gene TRBJ2-1; 9 nucleotides align to TRBD1. V shed 3 bases, J shed 10 bases, and the junction held 7 bases outside the gene matches. The CDR3 covers 14 residues. Germline-derived CDR1 and CDR2 are MNHEY and SMNVEV (reference sequence). The CDR3, as DNA: TGTGCCAGCAGTTTGACAGGGGGGAATCGGGAGCAGTTCTTC. Translation gives CASSLTGGNREQFF.

The chain is built from TRBV9 and TRBJ2-1; D may be TRBD2 (6 bases). The CDR3 has 14 amino acids. Trimming removed 0 bases at V and 8 bases at J, with 12 bases between. Germline CDR1 SGDLS, CDR2 YYNGEE. CDR3 bases: TGTGCCAGCAGCGTAGTTCCCAGGGACTATGAGCAGTTCTTC. This sequence encodes CASSVVPRDYEQFF.

The chain recombines TRBV5-1 with TRBJ1-3; TRBD1 matches at 7 bases. Germline CDR1 reads SGHRS; CDR2 reads YFSETQ. This CDR3 has 17 amino acids. V gave up 4 bases and J gave up 0 bases; unmatched junction bases: 10. The DNA for the CDR3 is TGCGCCAGCAGCCCAGGGACAGCAAGACTCTCTGGAAACACCATATATTTT. Amino acids: CASSPGTARLSGNTIYF.

The chain carries TRBV7-2 and TRBJ2-7; D may correspond to TRBD1 or TRBD2 (5 bases each). The ends were cut back, 5 bases at V and 3 bases at J, with 11 bases in the middle. CDR1 and CDR2 from the germline V gene are SGHTA and FQGNSA. This CDR3 spans 13 amino acids. CDR3 in amino acids: CASSEGQRYEQYF. DNA of the CDR3: TGTGCCAGCAGCGAGGGGCAGCGCTACGAGCAGTACTTC.

CDR3 bases: TGTGCCAGCAGTTGGGACAGGTCCGCCTACGAGCAGTACTTC. It yields the protein CASSWDRSAYEQYF. The rearrangement links TRBV6-5 to TRBJ2-7, with TRBD1 identical over 8 bases. The CDR3 has 14 residues. CDR1 MNHEY and CDR2 SVGAGI come from the germline V gene. Trimming took 4 bases from V and 2 from J; bases not matched to a gene: 4.

The rearrangement joins TRBV27 to TRBJ2-3; perhaps D is TRBD1 or TRBD2 (6 bases each). Trimming removed 6 bases at V and 5 bases at J, with 15 bases between. The CDR3 consists of 14 residues. Germline CDR1 is MNHEY and CDR2 is SMNVEV (reference sequence). Here the CDR3 reads CASSQGRWRDTQYF. The CDR3 DNA reads as TGTGCCAGCAGCCAGGGGAGGTGGAGAGATACGCAGTATTTT.

This clone has just one count. The chain has TRBV18 and TRBJ2-2, with D perhaps matching TRBD2 (6 bases). The CDR3 contains 16 residues. CDR1 is KGHSH and CDR2 is LQKENI in the germline V gene. V lost 3 bases and J 1 base, leaving 12 bases between the germline ends. DNA for the CDR3: TGTGCCAGCTCACCCCGTGGGGGACTGAACACCGGGGAGCTGTTTTTT. Its protein is CASSPRGGLNTGELFF.

The chain couples TRBV7-9 to TRBJ2-7; a possible D gene is TRBD1 (6 bases). The V end lost 4 bases, the J end lost 3 bases, and 10 bases lay between the germline ends. The CDR3 runs 13 residues. In germline, CDR1 is SEHNR, CDR2 FQNEAQ (reference sequence). The CDR3 region is CASSSTGVYEQYF. CDR3 sequence (DNA): TGTGCCAGCAGCTCGACAGGTGTCTACGAGCAGTACTTC.

The rearrangement joins TRBV18 to TRBJ2-3; 8 bases agree with TRBD2. The CDR3 consists of 15 residues. From germline, CDR1 is KGHSH and CDR2 LQKENI. With V trimmed by 4 bases and J by 6 bases, 9 bases remained unmatched. CDR3 sequence (DNA): TGTGCCAGCTCACTTAGGACTAGCATGGAGGATACGCAGTATTTT. This encodes CASSLRTSMEDTQYF.